The T cell receptor (beta chain) under discussion was sequenced for a study of blood T cells in healthy people across ages. Findings and caveats of the study: Higher diversity and more naive CD4+ cells were features of long-lived donors, compared to aged donors.

A second PCR of about 6 to 11 cycles used a sample-barcoded 5' primer and a J-beta primer mix. Tagging of each cDNA molecule was performed by a template-switch adaptor with 12 random nucleotides. There were at least 2.5 million CDR3-containing paired-end reads obtained from each sample. Each CDR3 protein is one row after TCRdb ran MiXCR on the 5' RACE reads. The table lists some 1.5 million distinct CDR3 sequences, 25% to 30% of them singletons. At least 6 micrograms of total RNA were extracted per sample. This clonotype was counted a few times. The antigen is not known. The sample taken for sequencing was blood. This TCR was recovered from a woman in her thirties in good health.

The CDR3 DNA reads TGCGCCAGCAGCCGGGGACTAGCGGGAAGCAATGAGCAGTTCTTC. Translating it yields CASSRGLAGSNEQFF. The chain combines TRBV4-3 with TRBJ2-1, with 13 positions matching TRBD2. Trimming took 4 bases from V and 6 from J; bases not matched to a gene: 3. The CDR3 totals 15 residues. Germline V lookup: CDR1 LGHNA, CDR2 YSLEER.